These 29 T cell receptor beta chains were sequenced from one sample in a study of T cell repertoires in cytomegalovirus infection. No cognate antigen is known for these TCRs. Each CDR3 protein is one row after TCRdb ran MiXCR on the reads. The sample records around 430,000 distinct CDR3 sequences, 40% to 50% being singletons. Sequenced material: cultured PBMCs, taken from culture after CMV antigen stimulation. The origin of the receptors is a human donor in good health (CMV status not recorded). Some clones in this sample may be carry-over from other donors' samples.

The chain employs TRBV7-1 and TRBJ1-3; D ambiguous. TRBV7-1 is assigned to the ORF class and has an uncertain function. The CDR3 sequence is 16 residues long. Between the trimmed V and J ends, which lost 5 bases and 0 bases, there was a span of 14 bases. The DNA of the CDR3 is TGTGCCAGCAGCCCAAAAGAGGAGGCCTCTGGAAACACCATATATTTT. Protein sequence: CASSPKEEASGNTIYF.

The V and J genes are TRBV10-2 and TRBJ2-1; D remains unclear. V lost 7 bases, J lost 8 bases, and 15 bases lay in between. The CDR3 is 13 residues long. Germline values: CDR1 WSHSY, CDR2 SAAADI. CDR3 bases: TGCGCCAGCACCCCTTCGGGCCCATATGAGCAGTTCTTC. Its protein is CASTPSGPYEQFF.

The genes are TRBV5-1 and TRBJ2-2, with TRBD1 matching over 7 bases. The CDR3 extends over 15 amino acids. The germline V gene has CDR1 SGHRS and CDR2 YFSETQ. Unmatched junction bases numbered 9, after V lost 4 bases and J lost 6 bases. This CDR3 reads CASSLDRAGAGELFF. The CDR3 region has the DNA TGCGCCAGCAGCCTCGACAGGGCTGGGGCCGGGGAGCTGTTTTTT.

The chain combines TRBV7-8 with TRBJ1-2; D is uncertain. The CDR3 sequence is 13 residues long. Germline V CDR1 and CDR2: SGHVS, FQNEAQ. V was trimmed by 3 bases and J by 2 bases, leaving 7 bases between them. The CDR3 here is CASSFKQNYGYTF. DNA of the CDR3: TGTGCCAGCAGCTTTAAACAGAACTATGGCTACACCTTC.

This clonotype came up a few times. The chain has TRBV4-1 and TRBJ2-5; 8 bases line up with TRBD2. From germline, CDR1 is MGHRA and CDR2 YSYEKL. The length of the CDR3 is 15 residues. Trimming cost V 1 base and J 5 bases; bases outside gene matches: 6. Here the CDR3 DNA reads TGCGCCAGCAGCCAAGTAGGGGTAGCGGGGGAGACCCAGTACTTC. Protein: CASSQVGVAGETQYF.

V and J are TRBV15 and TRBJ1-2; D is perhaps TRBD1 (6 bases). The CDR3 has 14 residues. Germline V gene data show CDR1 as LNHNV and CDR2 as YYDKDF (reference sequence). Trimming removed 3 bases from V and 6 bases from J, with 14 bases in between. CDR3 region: CATSSTWGGDGYTF. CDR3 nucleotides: TGTGCCACCAGCAGCACCTGGGGGGGCGATGGCTACACCTTC.

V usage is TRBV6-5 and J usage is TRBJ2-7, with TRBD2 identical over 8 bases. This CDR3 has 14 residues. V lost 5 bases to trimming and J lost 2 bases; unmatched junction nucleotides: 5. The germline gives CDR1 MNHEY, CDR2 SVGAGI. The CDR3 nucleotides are TGTGCCAGCAGTGCGGGGGGAGGGGCCTACGAGCAGTACTTC. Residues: CASSAGGGAYEQYF.

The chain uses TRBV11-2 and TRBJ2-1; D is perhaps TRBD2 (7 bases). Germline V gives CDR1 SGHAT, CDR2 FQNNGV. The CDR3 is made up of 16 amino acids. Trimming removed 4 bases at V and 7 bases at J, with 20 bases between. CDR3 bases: TGTGCCAGCAGCTCCGGGCCACGAGGGGGGGGGAATGAGCAGTTCTTC. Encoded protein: CASSSGPRGGGNEQFF.

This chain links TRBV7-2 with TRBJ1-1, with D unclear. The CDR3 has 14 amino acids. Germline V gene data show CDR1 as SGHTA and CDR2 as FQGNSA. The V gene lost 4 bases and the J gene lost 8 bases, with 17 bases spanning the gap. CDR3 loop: CASSSPNSRGEAFF. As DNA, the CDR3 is TGTGCCAGCAGCTCACCAAACAGCCGCGGAGAAGCTTTCTTT.

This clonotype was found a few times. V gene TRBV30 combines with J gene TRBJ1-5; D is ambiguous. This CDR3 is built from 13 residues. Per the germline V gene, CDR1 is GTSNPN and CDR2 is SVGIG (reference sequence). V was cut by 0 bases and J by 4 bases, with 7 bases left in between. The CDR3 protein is CAWSVLGNQPQHF. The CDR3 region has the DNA TGTGCCTGGAGTGTATTGGGGAATCAGCCCCAGCATTTT.

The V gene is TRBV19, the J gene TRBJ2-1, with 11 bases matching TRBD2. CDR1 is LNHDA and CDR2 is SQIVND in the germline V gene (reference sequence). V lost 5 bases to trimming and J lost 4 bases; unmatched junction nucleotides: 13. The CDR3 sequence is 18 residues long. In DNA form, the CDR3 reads TGTGCCAGTAGTCGGTCCCCCGTAGCGGGAGGGCCTTACAATGAGCAGTTCTTC. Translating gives CASSRSPVAGGPYNEQFF.

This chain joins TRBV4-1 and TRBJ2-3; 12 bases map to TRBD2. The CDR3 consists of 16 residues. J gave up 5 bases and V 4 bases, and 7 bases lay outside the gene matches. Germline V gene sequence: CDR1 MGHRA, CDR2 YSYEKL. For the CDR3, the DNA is TGCGCCAGCAGCCTCCTAGCGGGGGGGAGCGGAGATACGCAGTATTTT. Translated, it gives CASSLLAGGSGDTQYF.

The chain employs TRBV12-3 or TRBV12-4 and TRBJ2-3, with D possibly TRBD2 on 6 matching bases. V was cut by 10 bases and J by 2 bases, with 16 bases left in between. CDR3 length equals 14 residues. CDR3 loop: CATRVSGPTDTQYF. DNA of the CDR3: TGTGCCACCCGGGTTAGCGGCCCCACAGATACGCAGTATTTT.

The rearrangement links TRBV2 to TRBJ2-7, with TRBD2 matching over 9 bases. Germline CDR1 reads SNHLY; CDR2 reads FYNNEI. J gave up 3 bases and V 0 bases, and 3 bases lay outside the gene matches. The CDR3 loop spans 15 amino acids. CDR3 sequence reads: CASSEARRGGYEQYF. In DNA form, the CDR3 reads TGTGCCAGCAGTGAAGCGCGGCGGGGGGGCTACGAGCAGTACTTC.

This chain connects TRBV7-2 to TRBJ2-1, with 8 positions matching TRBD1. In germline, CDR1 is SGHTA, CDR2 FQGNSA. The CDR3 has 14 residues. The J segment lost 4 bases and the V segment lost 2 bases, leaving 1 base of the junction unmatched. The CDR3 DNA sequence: TGTGCCAGCAGCTTAAGGGACAGGTACAATGAGCAGTTCTTC. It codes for CASSLRDRYNEQFF.

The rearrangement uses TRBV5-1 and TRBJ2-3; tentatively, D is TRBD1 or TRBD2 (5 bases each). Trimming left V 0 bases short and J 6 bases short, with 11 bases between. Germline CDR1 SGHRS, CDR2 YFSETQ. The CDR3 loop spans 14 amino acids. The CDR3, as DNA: TGCGCCAGCAGCTTGGCGGGGACGCGGGATACGCAGTATTTT. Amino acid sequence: CASSLAGTRDTQYF.

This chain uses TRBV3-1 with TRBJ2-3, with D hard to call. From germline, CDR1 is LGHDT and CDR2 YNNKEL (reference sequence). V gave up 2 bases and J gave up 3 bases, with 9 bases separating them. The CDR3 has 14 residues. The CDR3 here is CASSQQYQTDTQYF. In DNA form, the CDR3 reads TGTGCCAGCAGCCAACAGTATCAAACAGATACGCAGTATTTT.

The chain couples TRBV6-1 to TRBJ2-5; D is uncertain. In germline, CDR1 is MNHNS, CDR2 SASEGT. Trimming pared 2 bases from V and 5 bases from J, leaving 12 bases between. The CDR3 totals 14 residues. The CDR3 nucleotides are TGTGCCAGCAGTGAATTGGGTAGTACTGAGACCCAGTACTTC. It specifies CASSELGSTETQYF.

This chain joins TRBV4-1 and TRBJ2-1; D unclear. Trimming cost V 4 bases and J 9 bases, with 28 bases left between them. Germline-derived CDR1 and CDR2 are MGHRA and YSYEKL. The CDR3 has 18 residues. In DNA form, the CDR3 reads TGCGCCAGCAGCCTGCCTATGGTATCGTATCGGTCAGAAGGTGAGCAGTTCTTC. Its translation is CASSLPMVSYRSEGEQFF.

The CDR3 DNA reads as TGTGCCAGCAGCGGACTAGCGTCCCACGAGCAGTACTTC. Its protein is CASSGLASHEQYF. The chain links TRBV27 to TRBJ2-7; 9 bases match TRBD2. CDR3 length equals 13 residues. With V trimmed by 6 bases and J by 5 bases, 5 bases remained unmatched. CDR1 is MNHEY, CDR2 SMNVEV, per germline (reference sequence).

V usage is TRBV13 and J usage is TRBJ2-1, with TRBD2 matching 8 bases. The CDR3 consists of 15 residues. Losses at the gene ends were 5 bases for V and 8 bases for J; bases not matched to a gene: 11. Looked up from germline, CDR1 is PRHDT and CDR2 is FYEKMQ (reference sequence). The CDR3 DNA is TGTGCCAGCAGCCCCGGTGCTAGCGGGCCCTATGAGCAGTTCTTC. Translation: CASSPGASGPYEQFF.

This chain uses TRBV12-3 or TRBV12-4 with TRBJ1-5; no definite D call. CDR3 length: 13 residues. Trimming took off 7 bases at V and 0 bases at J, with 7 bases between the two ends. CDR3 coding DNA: TGTGCCAGCAAAGGTTATAGCAATCAGCCCCAGCATTTT. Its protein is CASKGYSNQPQHF.

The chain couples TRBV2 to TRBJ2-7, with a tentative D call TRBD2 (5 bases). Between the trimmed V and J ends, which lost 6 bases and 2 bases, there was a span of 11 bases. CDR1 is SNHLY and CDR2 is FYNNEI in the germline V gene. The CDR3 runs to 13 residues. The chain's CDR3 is CASREDGAYEQYF. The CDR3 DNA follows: TGTGCCAGCAGGGAGGACGGAGCCTACGAGCAGTACTTC. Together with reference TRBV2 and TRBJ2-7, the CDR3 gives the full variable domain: EPEVTQTPSHQVTQMGQEVILRCVPISNHLYFYWYRQILGQKVEFLVSFYNNEISEKSEIFDDQFSVERPDGSNFTLKIRSTKLEDSAMYFCASREDGAYEQYFGPGTRLTVT.

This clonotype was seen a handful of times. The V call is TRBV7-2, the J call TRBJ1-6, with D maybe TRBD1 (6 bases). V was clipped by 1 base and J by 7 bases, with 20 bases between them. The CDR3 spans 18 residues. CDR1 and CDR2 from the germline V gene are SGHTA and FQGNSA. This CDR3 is CASSLVPGGPTGNSPLHF. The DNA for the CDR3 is TGTGCCAGCAGCTTAGTTCCCGGGGGCCCGACGGGGAATTCACCCCTCCACTTT.

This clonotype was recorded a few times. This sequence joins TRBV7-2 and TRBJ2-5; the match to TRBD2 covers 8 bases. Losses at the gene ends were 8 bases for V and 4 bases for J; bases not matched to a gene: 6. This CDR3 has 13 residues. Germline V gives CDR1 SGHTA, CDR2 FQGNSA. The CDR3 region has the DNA TGTGCCAGCGGGGCACTAGCGGTAGAGACCCAGTACTTC. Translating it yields CASGALAVETQYF.

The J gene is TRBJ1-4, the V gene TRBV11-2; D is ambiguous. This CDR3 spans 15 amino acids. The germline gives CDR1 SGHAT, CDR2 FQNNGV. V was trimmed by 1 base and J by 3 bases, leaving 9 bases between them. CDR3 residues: CASSLGQIPNEKLFF. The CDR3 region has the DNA TGTGCCAGCAGCTTAGGACAAATACCTAATGAAAAACTGTTTTTT.

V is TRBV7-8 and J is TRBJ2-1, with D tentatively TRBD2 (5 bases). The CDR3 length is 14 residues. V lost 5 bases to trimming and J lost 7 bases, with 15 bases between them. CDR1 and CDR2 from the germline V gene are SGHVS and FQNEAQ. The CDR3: CASSPRRGSNEQFF. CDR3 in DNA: TGTGCCAGCAGCCCCCGGAGAGGGTCGAATGAGCAGTTCTTC.

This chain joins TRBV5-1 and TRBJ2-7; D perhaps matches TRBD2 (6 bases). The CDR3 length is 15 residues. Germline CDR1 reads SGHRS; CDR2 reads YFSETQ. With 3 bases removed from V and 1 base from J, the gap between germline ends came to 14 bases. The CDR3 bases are TGCGCCAGCAGCTCGAGACTAGTCAATTCCTACGAGCAGTACTTC. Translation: CASSSRLVNSYEQYF.

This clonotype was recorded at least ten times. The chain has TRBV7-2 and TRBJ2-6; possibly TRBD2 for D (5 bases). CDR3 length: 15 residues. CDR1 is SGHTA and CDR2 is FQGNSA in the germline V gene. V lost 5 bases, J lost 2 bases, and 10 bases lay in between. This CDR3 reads CASSRGWAGANVLTF. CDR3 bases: TGTGCCAGCAGCCGGGGATGGGCTGGGGCCAACGTCCTGACTTTC.